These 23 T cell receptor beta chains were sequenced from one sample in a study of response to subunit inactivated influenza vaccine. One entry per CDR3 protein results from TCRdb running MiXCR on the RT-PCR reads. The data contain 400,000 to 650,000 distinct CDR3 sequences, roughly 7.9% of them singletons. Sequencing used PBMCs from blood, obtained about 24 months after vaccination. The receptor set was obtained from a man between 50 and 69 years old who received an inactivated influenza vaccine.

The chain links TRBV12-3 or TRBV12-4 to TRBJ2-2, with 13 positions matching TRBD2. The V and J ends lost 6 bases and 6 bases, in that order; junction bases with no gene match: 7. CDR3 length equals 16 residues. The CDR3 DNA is TGTGCCAGCAGCGGACTAGCGGGAGTGAAGTCCGGGGAGCTGTTTTTT. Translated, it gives CASSGLAGVKSGELFF.

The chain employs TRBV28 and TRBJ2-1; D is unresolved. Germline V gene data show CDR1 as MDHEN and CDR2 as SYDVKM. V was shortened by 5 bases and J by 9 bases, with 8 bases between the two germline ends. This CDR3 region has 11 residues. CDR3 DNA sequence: TGTGCCAGCAGTGCAGATGGTGAGCAGTTCTTC. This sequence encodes CASSADGEQFF.

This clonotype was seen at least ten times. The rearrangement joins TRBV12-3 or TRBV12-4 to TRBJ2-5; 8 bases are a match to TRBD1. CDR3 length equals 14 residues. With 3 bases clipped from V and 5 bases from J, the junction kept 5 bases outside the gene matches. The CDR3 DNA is TGTGCCAGCAGTTTGCGGACAGGGACGGAGACCCAGTACTTC. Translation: CASSLRTGTETQYF.

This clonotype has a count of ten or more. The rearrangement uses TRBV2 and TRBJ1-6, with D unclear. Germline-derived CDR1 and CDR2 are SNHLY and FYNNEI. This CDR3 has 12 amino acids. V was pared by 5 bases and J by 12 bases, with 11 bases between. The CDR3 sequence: CASSNGAEPLHF. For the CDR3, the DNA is TGTGCCAGCAGTAACGGAGCGGAACCCCTCCACTTT. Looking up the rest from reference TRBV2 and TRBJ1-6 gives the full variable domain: EPEVTQTPSHQVTQMGQEVILRCVPISNHLYFYWYRQILGQKVEFLVSFYNNEISEKSEIFDDQFSVERPDGSNFTLKIRSTKLEDSAMYFCASSNGAEPLHFGNGTRLTVT.

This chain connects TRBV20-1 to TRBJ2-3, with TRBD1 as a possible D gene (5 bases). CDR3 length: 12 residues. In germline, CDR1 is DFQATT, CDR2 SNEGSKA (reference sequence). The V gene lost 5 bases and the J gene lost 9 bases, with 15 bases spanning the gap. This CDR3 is CSAQVGAWTQYF. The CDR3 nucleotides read TGCAGTGCTCAAGTAGGGGCGTGGACGCAGTATTTT.

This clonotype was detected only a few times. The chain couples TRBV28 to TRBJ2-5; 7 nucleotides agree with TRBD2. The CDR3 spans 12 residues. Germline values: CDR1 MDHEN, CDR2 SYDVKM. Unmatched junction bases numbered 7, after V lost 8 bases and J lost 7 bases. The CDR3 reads CASWDYRGTQYF. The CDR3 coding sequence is TGTGCCAGCTGGGACTACCGGGGGACCCAGTACTTC.

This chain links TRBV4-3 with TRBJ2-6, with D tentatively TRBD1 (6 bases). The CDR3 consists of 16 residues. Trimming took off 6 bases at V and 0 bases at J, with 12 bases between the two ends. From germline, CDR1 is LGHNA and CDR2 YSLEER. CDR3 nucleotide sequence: TGCGCCAGCAGTCGAGGACAGTTCTCTGGGGCCAACGTCCTGACTTTC. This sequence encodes CASSRGQFSGANVLTF.

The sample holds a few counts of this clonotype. CDR3 loop: CASSLVFKGELFF. CDR3 in DNA: TGTGCCAGCAGCTTAGTTTTTAAGGGGGAGCTGTTTTTT. The V and J genes are TRBV11-2 and TRBJ2-2; D ambiguous. This CDR3 has 13 amino acids. In germline, CDR1 is SGHAT, CDR2 FQNNGV. Between the trimmed V and J ends, which lost 1 base and 8 bases, there was a span of 8 bases.

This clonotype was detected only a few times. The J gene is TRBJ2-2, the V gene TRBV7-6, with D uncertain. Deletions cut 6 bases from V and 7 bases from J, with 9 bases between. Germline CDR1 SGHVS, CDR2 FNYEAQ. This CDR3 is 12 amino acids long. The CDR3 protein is CASRATGGELFF. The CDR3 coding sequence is TGTGCCAGCAGAGCAACGGGCGGGGAGCTGTTTTTT.

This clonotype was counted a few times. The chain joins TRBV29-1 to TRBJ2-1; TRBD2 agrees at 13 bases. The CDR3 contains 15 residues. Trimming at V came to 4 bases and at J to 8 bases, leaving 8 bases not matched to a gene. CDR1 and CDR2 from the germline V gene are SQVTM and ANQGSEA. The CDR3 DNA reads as TGCAGCGTTGTTCGAGGGACTAGCGGGGCGGATGAGCAGTTCTTC. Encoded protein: CSVVRGTSGADEQFF.

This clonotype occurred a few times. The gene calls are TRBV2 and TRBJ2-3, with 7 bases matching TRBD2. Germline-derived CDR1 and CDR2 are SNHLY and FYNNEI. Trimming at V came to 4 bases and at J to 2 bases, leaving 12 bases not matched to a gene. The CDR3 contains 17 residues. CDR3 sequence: CASSVSGAGPNTDTQYF. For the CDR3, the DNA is TGTGCCAGCAGTGTATCTGGAGCGGGACCAAACACAGATACGCAGTATTTT.

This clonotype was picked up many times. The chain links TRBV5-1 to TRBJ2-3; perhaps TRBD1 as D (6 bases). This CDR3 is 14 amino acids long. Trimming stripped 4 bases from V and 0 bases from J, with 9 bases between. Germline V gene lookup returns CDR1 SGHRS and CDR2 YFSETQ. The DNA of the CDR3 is TGCGCCAGCAGCAGAGGACAGAGCACAGATACGCAGTATTTT. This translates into CASSRGQSTDTQYF.

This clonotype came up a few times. This CDR3 is CASSVGTKKNEKLFF. The CDR3 nucleotides are TGTGCCAGCAGCGTAGGGACGAAAAAAAATGAAAAACTGTTTTTT. This chain links TRBV11-2 with TRBJ1-4; perhaps TRBD1 as D (5 bases). The CDR3 extends over 15 amino acids. Germline V CDR1 and CDR2: SGHAT, FQNNGV. Trimming stripped 5 bases from V and 5 bases from J, with 15 bases between.

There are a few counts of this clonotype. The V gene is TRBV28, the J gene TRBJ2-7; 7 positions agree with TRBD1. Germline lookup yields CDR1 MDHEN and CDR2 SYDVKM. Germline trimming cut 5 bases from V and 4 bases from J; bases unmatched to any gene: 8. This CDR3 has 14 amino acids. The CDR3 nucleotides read TGTGCCAGCAGTCCTATGACAGGGAGTTACGAGCAGTACTTC. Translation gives CASSPMTGSYEQYF. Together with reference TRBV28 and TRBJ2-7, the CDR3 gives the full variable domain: DVKVTQSSRYLVKRTGEKVFLECVQDMDHENMFWYRQDPGLGLRLIYFSYDVKMKEKGDIPEGYSVSREKKERFSLILESASTNQTSMYLCASSPMTGSYEQYFGPGTRLTVT.

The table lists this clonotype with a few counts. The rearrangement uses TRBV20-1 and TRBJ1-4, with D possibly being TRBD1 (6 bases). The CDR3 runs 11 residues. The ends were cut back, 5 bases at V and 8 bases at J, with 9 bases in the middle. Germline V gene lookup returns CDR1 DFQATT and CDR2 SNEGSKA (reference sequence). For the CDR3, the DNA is TGCAGTGCTGTACAGGGCGAAAAACTGTTTTTT. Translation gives CSAVQGEKLFF.

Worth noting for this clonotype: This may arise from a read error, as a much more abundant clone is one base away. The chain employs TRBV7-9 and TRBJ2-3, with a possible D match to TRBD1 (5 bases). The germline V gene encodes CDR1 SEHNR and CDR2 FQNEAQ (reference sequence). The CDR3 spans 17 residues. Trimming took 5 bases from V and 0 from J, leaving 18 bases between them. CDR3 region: CASSPTTTACSTDTQYF. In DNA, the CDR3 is TGTGCCAGCAGCCCCACAACGACAGCCTGTAGCACAGATACGCAGTATTTT. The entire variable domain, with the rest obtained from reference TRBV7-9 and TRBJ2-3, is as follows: DTGVSQNPRHKITKRGQNVTFRCDPISEHNRLYWYRQTLGQGPEFLTYFQNEAQLEKSRLLSDRFSAERPKGSFSTLEIQRTEQGDSAMYLCASSPTTTACSTDTQYFGPGTRLTVL.

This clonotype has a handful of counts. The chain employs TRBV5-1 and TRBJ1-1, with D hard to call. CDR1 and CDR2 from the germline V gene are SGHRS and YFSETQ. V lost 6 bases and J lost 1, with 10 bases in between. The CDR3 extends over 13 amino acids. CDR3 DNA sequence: TGCGCCAGCAATCAAGGCAGGAACACTGAAGCTTTCTTT. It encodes CASNQGRNTEAFF.

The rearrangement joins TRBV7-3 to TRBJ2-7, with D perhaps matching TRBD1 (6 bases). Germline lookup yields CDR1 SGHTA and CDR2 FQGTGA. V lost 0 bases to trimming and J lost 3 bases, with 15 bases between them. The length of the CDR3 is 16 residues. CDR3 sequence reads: CASSLTGGADYYEQYF. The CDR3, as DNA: TGTGCCAGCAGCTTAACAGGGGGAGCAGACTACTACGAGCAGTACTTC.

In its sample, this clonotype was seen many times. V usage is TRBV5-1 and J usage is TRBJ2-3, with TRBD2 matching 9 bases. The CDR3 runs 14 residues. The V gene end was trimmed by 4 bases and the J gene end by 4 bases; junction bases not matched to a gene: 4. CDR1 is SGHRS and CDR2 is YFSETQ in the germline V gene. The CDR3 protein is CASSPERGADTQYF. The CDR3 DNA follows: TGCGCCAGCAGCCCTGAGCGGGGGGCAGATACGCAGTATTTT.

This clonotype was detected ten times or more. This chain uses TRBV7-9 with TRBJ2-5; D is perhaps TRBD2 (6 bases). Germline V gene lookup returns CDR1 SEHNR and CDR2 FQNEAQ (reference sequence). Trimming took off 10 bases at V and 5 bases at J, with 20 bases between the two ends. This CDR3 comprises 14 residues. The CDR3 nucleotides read TGTGCCACCTTTTCCGCGGGATTTGGGGAGACCCAGTACTTC. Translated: CATFSAGFGETQYF.

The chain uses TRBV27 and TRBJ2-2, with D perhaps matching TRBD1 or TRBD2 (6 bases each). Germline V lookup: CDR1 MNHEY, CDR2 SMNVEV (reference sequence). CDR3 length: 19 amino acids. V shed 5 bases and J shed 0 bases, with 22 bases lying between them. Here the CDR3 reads CASSPRRGTPQANTGELFF. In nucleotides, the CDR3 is TGTGCCAGCAGTCCCAGAAGGGGGACTCCCCAAGCGAACACCGGGGAGCTGTTTTTT.

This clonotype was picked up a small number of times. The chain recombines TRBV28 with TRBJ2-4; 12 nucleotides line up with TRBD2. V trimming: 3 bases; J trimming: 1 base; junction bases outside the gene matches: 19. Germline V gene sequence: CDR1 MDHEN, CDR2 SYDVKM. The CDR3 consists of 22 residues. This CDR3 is CASSFPLAGGPVMFRAKNIQYF. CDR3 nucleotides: TGTGCCAGCAGTTTCCCTCTAGCGGGAGGGCCGGTCATGTTTCGGGCCAAAAACATTCAGTACTTC.

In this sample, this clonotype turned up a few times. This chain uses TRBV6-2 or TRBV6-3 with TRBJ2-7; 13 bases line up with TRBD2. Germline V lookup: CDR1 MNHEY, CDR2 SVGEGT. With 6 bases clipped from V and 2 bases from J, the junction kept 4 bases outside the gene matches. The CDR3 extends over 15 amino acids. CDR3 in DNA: TGTGCCAGCAGGAGGACTAGCGGGGGACCCTACGAGCAGTACTTC. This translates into CASRRTSGGPYEQYF.